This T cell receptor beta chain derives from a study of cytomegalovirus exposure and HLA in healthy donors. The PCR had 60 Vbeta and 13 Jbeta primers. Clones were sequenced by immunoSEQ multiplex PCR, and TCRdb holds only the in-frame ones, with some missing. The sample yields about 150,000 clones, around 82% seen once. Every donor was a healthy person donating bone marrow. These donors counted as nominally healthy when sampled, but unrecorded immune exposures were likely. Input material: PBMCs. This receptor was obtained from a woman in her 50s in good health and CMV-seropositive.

CDR3 coding DNA: TGTGCCAGCAGTACTCCCCGGGGCTCTGGAAACACCATATATTTT. Protein product: CASSTPRGSGNTIYF. The chain joins TRBV2 to TRBJ1-3, with D uncertain. Trimming removed 5 bases at V and 0 bases at J, with 11 bases between. In germline, CDR1 is SNHLY, CDR2 FYNNEI. This CDR3 region has 15 residues.